These T cell receptor beta chains were read from a single sample in a study of a mutant IDH1 vaccine in newly diagnosed glioma. Some clones are missing from TCRdb's copy, which holds only in-frame ones; the method was immunoSEQ multiplex PCR. The sample yields under 150,000 clones, 75% to 90% seen once. Their antigen targets remain unknown. The sequencing used PBMCs, collected from a glioma patient whose treatment included an IDH1 peptide vaccine. These receptors originate from a woman aged 45-60 years with glioma. The CDR3 runs from the conserved cysteine through the conserved F or W. A D gene is named only where the DNA matches it firmly. Size tells how often a clone was seen (once, few, many) or the class of an expanded clone, and some rows leave it out.

>once|TRBV7-2|TRBJ2-3|-
TGTGCCAGCAGGGTAGCGGACAGGCCAACCCAGTATTTT
CASRVADRPTQYF
>-|TRBV28|TRBJ1-2|TRBD1
TGTGCCAGCAGTCGGACAGGGGGCTACTATGGCTACACCTTC
CASSRTGGYYGYTF
>-|TRBV9|TRBJ2-2|-
TGTGCCAGCAGCCCCGAGGGTAGAGGTCGCGGGGAGCTGTTTTTT
CASSPEGRGRGELFF
>-|TRBV6-5|TRBJ2-7|-
TGTGCCAGCAGTTACTCGTCAGGGATCCCCTACGAGCAGTACTTC
CASSYSSGIPYEQYF
>-|TRBV7-2|TRBJ2-7|TRBD2
TGTGCCAGCAGCGGTTGGACTAGCGGGAGCCACGAGCAGTACTTC
CASSGWTSGSHEQYF
>-|TRBV7-9|TRBJ2-2|TRBD2
TGTGCCGGAGGGACTAGCGGGAGGAACACCGGGGAGCTGTTTTTT
CAGGTSGRNTGELFF
>-|TRBV30|TRBJ2-7|-
TGTGCCTGCGGACTAGGGGGGTACGAGCAGTACTTC
CACGLGGYEQYF
>-|TRBV11-1|TRBJ2-1|TRBD2
TGTGCCAGCAGCTCGGGACTAGCGGGCTACAATGAGCAGTTCTTC
CASSSGLAGYNEQFF
>-|TRBV5-1|TRBJ2-5|TRBD1
TGCGCCAGCAGCTCCGGACAGGGCCGAGAGACCCAGTACTTC
CASSSGQGRETQYF
>-|TRBV2|TRBJ2-7|-
TGTGCCAGCTACCTAGCGCATTCCGGGAACGAGCAGTACTTC
CASYLAHSGNEQYF
>-|TRBV14|TRBJ1-4|-
TGTGCCAGCAGCCAAGGGAAGGGGATAGGCGAAAAACTGTTTTTT
CASSQGKGIGEKLFF
>few|TRBV18|TRBJ2-1|TRBD1
TGTGCCAGCTCACCCACTCTGTGGGACAGGGTTCCCAATGAGCAGTTCTTC
CASSPTLWDRVPNEQFF
>once|TRBV21-1|TRBJ1-5|-
TGTGCCAGCAGCAAGGAGGGGGCGTCGAGGGAGCCCCAGCATTTT
CASSKEGASREPQHF
>-|TRBV7-3|TRBJ2-2|TRBD2
TGTGCCAGCAGCTTAACCCTAGCGGGTGACACCGGGGAGCTGTTTTTT
CASSLTLAGDTGELFF
>-|TRBV5-1|TRBJ1-2|TRBD1
TGCGCCAGCAGCCCGACAGGGAAAGGGGGCTATGGCTACACCTTC
CASSPTGKGGYGYTF
>-|TRBV15|TRBJ2-1|-
TGTGCCACCCAAGGACCGCCCTTACCCGAGCAGTTCTTC
CATQGPPLPEQFF
>-|TRBV11-3|TRBJ2-7|-
TGTGCCAGCAGCTCGGACCTGCACGACGAGCAGTACTTC
CASSSDLHDEQYF
>-|TRBV27|TRBJ2-2|TRBD1
TGTGCCAGCAGACCTTTCCCCCGGACAGGGGACGCGAACACCGGGGAGCTGTTTTTT
CASRPFPRTGDANTGELFF
>-|TRBV7-2|TRBJ2-7|-
TGTGCCAGCAGTCCACGGCTAGCTTACGAGCAGTACTTC
CASSPRLAYEQYF
>few|TRBV25-1|TRBJ1-1|-
TGTGCCAGCAGTGAATACATCGGGGACACTGAAGCTTTCTTT
CASSEYIGDTEAFF
>few|TRBV7-9|TRBJ2-7|TRBD1
TGTGCCAGCAGCTCGCGACAGGGATTCTACGAGCAGTACTTC
CASSSRQGFYEQYF
>-|TRBV2|TRBJ1-5|TRBD1
TGTGCCAGCACCTTGACAGGGCTGAGCAATCAGCCCCAGCATTTT
CASTLTGLSNQPQHF
>-|TRBV16|TRBJ1-5|-
TGTGCCAGCAGCCGCATCGGGGGCCGGGATCAGCCCCAGCATTTT
CASSRIGGRDQPQHF
>-|TRBV14|TRBJ2-7|TRBD1
TGTGCCAGCAGCCGCCCAGGGACAGGGAAGATCGGCGAGCAGTACTTC
CASSRPGTGKIGEQYF
>once|TRBV18|TRBJ2-7|-
TGTGCCAGCTCACCCATTGACCTAGCAGGGCCTCCTTACGAGCAGTACTTC
CASSPIDLAGPPYEQYF
>-|TRBV19|TRBJ1-1|-
TGTGCCAGTAAGGGATTACATTGGAACACTGAAGCTTTCTTT
CASKGLHWNTEAFF
>-|TRBV11-2|TRBJ2-5|-
TGTGCCAGCAGCCGGGGAACAGCCCCGCAAGAGACCCAGTACTTC
CASSRGTAPQETQYF
>-|TRBV6-5|TRBJ1-6|-
TGTGCCAGCAGTTACTCGACACGAGGACTTAATTCACCCCTCCACTTT
CASSYSTRGLNSPLHF
>-|TRBV5-6|TRBJ1-5|TRBD1
TGTGCCAGCAGCTCGGGACAGGTAAATCAGCCCCAGCATTTT
CASSSGQVNQPQHF
>-|TRBV19|TRBJ2-3|TRBD1
TGTGCCAGTGCTTTGACAGGGGCAGATACGCAGTATTTT
CASALTGADTQYF
>-|TRBV12-5|TRBJ1-3|-
TGTGCTAGTGGAACACCGTTGCAGGGTAACACCATATATTTT
CASGTPLQGNTIYF
>-|TRBV4-1|TRBJ1-5|-
TGCGCCAGCAGCCAAGGACGGAATCAGCCCCAGCATTTT
CASSQGRNQPQHF
>-|TRBV9|TRBJ2-5|-
TGTGCCAGCAGCGTAGCGGGAGTGGGAGGAGAGACCCAGTACTTC
CASSVAGVGGETQYF
>-|TRBV19|TRBJ1-5|-
TGTGCCAGTAGTATAATGGGGGGCGCGAGCAATCAGCCCCAGCATTTT
CASSIMGGASNQPQHF
>-|TRBV2|TRBJ2-7|-
TGTGCCAGCAGTGAAAGTCCCGTAAAATACGAGCAGTACTTC
CASSESPVKYEQYF
>-|TRBV10-1|TRBJ2-1|-
TGCGCCAGCAGTGAGTCGGGCATCAACAATGAGCAGTTCTTC
CASSESGINNEQFF